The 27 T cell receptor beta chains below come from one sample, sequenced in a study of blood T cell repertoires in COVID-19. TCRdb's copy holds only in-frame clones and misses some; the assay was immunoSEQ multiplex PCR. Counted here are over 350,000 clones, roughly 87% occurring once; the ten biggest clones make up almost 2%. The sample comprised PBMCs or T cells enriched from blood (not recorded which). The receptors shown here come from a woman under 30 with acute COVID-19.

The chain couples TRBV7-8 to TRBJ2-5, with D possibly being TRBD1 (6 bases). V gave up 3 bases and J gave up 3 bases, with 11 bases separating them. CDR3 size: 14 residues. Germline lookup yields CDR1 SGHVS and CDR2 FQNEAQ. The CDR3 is CASSFNPGEETQYF. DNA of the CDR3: TGTGCCAGCAGCTTCAACCCAGGGGAAGAGACCCAGTACTTC.

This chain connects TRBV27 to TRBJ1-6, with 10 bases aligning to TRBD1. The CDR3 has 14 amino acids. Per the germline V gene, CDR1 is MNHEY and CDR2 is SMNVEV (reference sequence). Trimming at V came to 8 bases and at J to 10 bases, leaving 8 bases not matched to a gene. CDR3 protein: CASSLDRGRSPLHF. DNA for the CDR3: TGTGCCAGCTCCCTGGACAGGGGGAGATCACCCCTCCACTTT.

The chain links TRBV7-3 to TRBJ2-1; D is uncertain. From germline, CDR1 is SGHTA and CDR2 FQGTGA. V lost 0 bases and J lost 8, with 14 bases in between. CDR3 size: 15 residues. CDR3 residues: CASSLTPGRGHEQFF. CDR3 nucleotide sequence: TGTGCCAGCAGCTTAACTCCTGGGCGTGGCCATGAGCAGTTCTTC.

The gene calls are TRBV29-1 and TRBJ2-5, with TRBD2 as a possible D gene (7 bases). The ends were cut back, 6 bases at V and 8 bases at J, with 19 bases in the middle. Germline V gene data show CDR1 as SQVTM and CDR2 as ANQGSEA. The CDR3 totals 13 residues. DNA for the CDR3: TGCAGCGTGGACGGACAGTGGGACTATACCCAGTACTTC. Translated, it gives CSVDGQWDYTQYF.

DNA for the CDR3: TGTGCCAGCAGGTCCGGGACAGGGGGCTATGGCTACACCTTC. Residues: CASRSGTGGYGYTF. The chain joins TRBV6-5 to TRBJ1-2, with 11 bases that match TRBD1. After removal of 6 bases from V and 4 bases from J, the junction contained 4 bases not matched to a gene. Germline CDR1 is MNHEY and CDR2 is SVGAGI. The CDR3 has 14 residues.

The CDR3 here is CASSVRNQPQHF. As DNA, the CDR3 is TGTGCCAGCAGTGTGAGAAATCAGCCCCAGCATTTT. V usage is TRBV2 and J usage is TRBJ1-5, with D hard to call. Trimming took off 4 bases at V and 4 bases at J, with 5 bases between the two ends. Per the germline V gene, CDR1 is SNHLY and CDR2 is FYNNEI. This CDR3 has 12 amino acids. Full variable domain (rest looked up from reference TRBV2 and TRBJ1-5): EPEVTQTPSHQVTQMGQEVILRCVPISNHLYFYWYRQILGQKVEFLVSFYNNEISEKSEIFDDQFSVERPDGSNFTLKIRSTKLEDSAMYFCASSVRNQPQHFGDGTRLSIL.

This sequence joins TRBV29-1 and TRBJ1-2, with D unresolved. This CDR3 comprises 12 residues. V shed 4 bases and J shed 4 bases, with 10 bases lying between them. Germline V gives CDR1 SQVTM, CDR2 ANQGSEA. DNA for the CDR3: TGCAGCGTTGTTACAGAGCTCTATGGCTACACCTTC. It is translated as CSVVTELYGYTF.

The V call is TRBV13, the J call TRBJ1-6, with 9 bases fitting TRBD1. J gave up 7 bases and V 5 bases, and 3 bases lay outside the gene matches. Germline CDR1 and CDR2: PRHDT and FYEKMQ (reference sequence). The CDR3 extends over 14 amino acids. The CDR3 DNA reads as TGTGCCAGCAGCGAAGGACAGGGGAATTCACCCCTCCACTTT. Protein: CASSEGQGNSPLHF.

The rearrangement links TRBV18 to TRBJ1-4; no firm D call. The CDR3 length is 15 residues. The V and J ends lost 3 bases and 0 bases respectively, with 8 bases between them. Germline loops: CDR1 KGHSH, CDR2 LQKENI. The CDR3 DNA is TGTGCCAGCTCACCCGGACTCGCAACTAATGAAAAACTGTTTTTT. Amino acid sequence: CASSPGLATNEKLFF.

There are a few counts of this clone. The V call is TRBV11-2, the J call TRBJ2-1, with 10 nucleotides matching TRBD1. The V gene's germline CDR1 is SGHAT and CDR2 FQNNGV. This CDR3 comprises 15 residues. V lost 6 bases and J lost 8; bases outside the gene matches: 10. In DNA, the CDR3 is TGTGCCAGCAGTATAGGGACAGGGGTATCGGATGAGCAGTTCTTC. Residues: CASSIGTGVSDEQFF. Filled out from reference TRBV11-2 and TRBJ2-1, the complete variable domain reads EAGVAQSPRYKIIEKRQSVAFWCNPISGHATLYWYQQILGQGPKLLIQFQNNGVVDDSQLPKDRFSAERLKGVDSTLKIQPAKLEDSAVYLCASSIGTGVSDEQFFGPGTRLTVL.

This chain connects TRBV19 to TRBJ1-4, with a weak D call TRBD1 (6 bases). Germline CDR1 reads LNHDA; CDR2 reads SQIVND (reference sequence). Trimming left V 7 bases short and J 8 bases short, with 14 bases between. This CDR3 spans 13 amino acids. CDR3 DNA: TGTGCCAGTACCCTGAACAGGGACGAAAAACTGTTTTTT. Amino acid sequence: CASTLNRDEKLFF.

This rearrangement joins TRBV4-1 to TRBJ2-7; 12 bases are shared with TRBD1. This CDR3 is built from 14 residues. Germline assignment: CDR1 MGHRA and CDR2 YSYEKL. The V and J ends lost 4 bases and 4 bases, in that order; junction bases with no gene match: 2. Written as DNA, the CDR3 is TGCGCCAGCAGCCGGGACAGGGGGCCTTACGAGCAGTACTTC. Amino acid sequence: CASSRDRGPYEQYF.

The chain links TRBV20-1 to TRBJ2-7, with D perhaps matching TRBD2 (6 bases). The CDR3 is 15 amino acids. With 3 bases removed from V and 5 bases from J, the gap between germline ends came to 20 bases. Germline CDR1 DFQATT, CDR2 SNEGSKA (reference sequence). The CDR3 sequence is CSASYRVPRDHEQYF. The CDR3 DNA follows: TGCAGTGCTAGTTATCGGGTTCCGCGGGACCACGAGCAGTACTTC.

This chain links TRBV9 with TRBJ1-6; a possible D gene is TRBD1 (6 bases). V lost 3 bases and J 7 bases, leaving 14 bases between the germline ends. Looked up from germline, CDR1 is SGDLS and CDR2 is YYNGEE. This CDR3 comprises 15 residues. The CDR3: CASSAQGQQNSPLHF. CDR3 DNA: TGTGCCAGCAGCGCCCAAGGACAGCAGAATTCACCCCTCCACTTT.

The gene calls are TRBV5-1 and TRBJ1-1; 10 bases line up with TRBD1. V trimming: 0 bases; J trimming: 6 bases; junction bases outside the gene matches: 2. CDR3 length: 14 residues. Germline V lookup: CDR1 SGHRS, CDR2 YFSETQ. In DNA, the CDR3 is TGCGCCAGCAGCTTGGGACAGGGGGCTCCTGAAGCTTTCTTT. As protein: CASSLGQGAPEAFF. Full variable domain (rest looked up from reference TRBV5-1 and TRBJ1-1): KAGVTQTPRYLIKTRGQQVTLSCSPISGHRSVSWYQQTPGQGLQFLFEYFSETQRNKGNFPGRFSGRQFSNSRSEMNVSTLELGDSALYLCASSLGQGAPEAFFGQGTRLTVV.

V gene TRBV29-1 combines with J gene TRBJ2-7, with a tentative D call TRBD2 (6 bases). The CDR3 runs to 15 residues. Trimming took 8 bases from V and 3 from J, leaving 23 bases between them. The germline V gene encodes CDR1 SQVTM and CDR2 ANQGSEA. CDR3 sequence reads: CSCLGGKELNYEQYF. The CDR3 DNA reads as TGCAGCTGCCTAGGAGGGAAGGAACTCAACTACGAGCAGTACTTC.

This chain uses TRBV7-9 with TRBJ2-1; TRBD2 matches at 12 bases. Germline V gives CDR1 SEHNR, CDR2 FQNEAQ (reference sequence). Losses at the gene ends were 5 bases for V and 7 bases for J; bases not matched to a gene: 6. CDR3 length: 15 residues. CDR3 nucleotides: TGTGCCAGCAGCACAAGGACTAGCGGGGTGAATGAGCAGTTCTTC. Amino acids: CASSTRTSGVNEQFF. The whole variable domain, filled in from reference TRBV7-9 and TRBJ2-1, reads DTGVSQNPRHKITKRGQNVTFRCDPISEHNRLYWYRQTLGQGPEFLTYFQNEAQLEKSRLLSDRFSAERPKGSFSTLEIQRTEQGDSAMYLCASSTRTSGVNEQFFGPGTRLTVL.

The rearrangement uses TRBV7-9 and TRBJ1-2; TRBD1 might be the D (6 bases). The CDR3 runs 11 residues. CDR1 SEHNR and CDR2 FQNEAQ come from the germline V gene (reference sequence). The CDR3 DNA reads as TGTGCGCAGGGACACAACTATGGCTACACCTTC. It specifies CAQGHNYGYTF.

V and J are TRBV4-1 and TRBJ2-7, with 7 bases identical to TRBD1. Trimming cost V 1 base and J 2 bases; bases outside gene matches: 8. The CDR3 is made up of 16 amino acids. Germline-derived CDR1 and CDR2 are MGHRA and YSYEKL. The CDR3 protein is CASSQGLQGKAYEQYF. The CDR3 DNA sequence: TGCGCCAGCAGCCAAGGCCTACAGGGGAAGGCCTACGAGCAGTACTTC.

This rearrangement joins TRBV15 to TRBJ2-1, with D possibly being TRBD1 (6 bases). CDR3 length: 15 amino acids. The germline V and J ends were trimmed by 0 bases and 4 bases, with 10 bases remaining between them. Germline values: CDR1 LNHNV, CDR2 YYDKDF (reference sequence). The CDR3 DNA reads TGTGCCACCAGCAGAGAGACACAGGGTTACAATGAGCAGTTCTTC. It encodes CATSRETQGYNEQFF.

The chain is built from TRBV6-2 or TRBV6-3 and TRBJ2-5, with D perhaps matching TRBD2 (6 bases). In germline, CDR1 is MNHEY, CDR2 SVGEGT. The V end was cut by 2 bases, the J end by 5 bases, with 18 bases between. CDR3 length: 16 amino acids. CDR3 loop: CASSYPVGQAGETQYF. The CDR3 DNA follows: TGTGCCAGCAGTTACCCCGTCGGCCAGGCGGGGGAGACCCAGTACTTC.

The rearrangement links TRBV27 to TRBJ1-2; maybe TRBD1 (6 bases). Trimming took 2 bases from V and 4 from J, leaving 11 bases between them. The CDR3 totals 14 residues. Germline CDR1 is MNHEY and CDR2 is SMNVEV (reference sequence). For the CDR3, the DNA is TGTGCCAGCAGTTTACAGGGGAAGGGCTATGGCTACACCTTC. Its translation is CASSLQGKGYGYTF.

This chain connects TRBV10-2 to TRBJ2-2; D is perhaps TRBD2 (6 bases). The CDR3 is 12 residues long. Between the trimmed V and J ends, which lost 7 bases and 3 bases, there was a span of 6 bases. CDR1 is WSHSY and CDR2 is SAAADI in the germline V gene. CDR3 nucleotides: TGCGCCAGCATAGCGGACACCGGGGAGCTGTTTTTT. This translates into CASIADTGELFF.

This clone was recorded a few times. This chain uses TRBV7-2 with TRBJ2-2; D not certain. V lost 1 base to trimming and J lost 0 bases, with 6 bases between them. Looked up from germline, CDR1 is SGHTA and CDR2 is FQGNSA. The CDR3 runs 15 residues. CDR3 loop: CASSLVSANTGELFF. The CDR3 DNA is TGTGCCAGCAGCTTAGTTTCTGCGAACACCGGGGAGCTGTTTTTT. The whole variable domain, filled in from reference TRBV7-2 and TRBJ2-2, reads GAGVSQSPSNKVTEKGKDVELRCDPISGHTALYWYRQSLGQGLEFLIYFQGNSAPDKSGLPSDRFSAERTGGSVSTLTIQRTQQEDSAVYLCASSLVSANTGELFFGEGSRLTVL.

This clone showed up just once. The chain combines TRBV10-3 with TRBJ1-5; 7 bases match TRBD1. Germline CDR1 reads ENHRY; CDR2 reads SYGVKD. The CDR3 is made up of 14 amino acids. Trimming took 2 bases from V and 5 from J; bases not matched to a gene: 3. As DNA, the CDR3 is TGTGCCATCAGTGAGGGAGGGGGCCATCAGCCCCAGCATTTT. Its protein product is CAISEGGGHQPQHF.

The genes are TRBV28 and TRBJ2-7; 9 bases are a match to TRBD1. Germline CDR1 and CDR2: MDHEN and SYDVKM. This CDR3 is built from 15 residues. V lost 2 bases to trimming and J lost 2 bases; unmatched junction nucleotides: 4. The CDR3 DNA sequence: TGTGCCAGCAGTTTAGACAGGGGGTCCGCCTACGAGCAGTACTTC. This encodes CASSLDRGSAYEQYF.

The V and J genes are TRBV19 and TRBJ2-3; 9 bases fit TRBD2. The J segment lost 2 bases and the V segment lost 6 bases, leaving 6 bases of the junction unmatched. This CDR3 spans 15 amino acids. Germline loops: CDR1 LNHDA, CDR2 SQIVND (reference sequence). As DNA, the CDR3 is TGTGCCAGTAGCAAATTAGCGGGAGTCACAGATACGCAGTATTTT. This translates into CASSKLAGVTDTQYF. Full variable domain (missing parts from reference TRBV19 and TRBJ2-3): DGGITQSPKYLFRKEGQNVTLSCEQNLNHDAMYWYRQDPGQGLRLIYYSQIVNDFQKGDIAEGYSVSREKKESFPLTVTSAQKNPTAFYLCASSKLAGVTDTQYFGPGTRLTVL.